This T cell receptor beta chain was sequenced during a study of CD8 T cells in acute hepatitis C reinfection. Overall study results and limits: TRBV04 and TRBV06 were preferentially used in all groups, not explained by naive pool overrepresentation.

Data came from immunoSEQ multiplex PCR; TCRdb stores just in-frame clones and leaves some out. The data show around 34,000 clones, around nine tenths seen once. The time point: naive CD8 control sorted from an acute-time-point sample. Between the trimmed V and J ends, which lost 7 bases and 1 base, there was a span of 10 bases. The germline V gene has CDR1 SQVTM and CDR2 ANQGSEA. This CDR3 region has 12 residues. Comments on this clone: What it binds is unknown.

V and J are TRBV29-1 and TRBJ1-1; D is perhaps TRBD1 (5 bases). The sample taken for sequencing was naive CD8+ T cells from PBMCs. The receptor was derived from a man aged 30 to 45 with chronic hepatitis C. The CDR3 DNA reads as TGCAGCGCCGGGGCATCGAACACTGAAGCTTTCTTT. It specifies CSAGASNTEAFF.